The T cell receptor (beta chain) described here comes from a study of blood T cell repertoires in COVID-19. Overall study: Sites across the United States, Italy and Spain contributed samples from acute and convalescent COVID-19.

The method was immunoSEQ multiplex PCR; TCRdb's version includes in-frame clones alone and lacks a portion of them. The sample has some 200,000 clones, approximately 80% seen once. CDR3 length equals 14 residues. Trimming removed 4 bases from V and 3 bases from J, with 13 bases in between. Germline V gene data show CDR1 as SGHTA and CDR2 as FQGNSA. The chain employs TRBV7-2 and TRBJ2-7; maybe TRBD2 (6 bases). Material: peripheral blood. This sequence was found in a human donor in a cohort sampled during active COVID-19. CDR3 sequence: CASSSLVGGYEQYF. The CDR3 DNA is TGTGCCAGCAGCTCTCTGGTCGGGGGCTACGAGCAGTACTTC.